This T cell receptor (beta chain) derives from a study of regulatory T cells in long-lasting Graves disease (dated by TCRdb to the early 2020s). Regarding the research as a whole: Persistent Graves' disease was defined as antithyroid drug treatment for over 5 years with persistently positive TSH receptor autoantibodies. Persistent Graves' disease patients were compared with newly diagnosed Graves' disease patients by peripheral blood TCR sequencing and RNA sequencing. The study was conducted in China and was registered as a clinical trial. A total of approximately 35 samples were covered by TCR sequencing, comprising some 13 persistent and some 20 newly diagnosed Graves' disease patients. Antithyroid drugs had been taken for roughly 10 years on average by persistent Graves' disease patients in the clinical cohort. Overall results and qualifications from the work: Only the TCR beta chain was sequenced and analyzed. Compared with newly diagnosed patients, patients with persistent Graves' disease had lower TCR Shannon entropy and fewer highly expanded clones, which suggests clonal expansion. The study examined only peripheral blood because the primary lesion, thyroid tissue, could not be accessed. The authors noted that the small sample size was a limitation that may lower accuracy. TRBV28, TRBJ1-2 and TRBJ2-5 were preferentially used in persistent disease, while TRBV20-1 and TRBJ2-1 were favored in newly diagnosed disease. Patients with persistent disease shared more public clonotypes (around 3,000) than newly diagnosed patients did (more than 900).

Libraries were prepared through multiplex PCR. The listed sequencing device is Illumina HiSeq 4000. CDR3 regions were amplified by Arm-PCR with iRepertoire HTBI primers to construct TCR beta libraries. PCR products were gel purified before sequencing. The original methods were these. Gene usage analysis of CDR3 amino acid clonotypes used the roughly 62 TRBV and 12 to 15 TRBJ segments found across samples. COPE and FqMerger were used to merge the filtered high-quality paired reads into contigs. BLAST was used to align contigs to the IMGT TRBV, TRBD and TRBJ reference genes, and CDR3 was defined following IMGT. Any clonotype with a frequency above 0.1% was classified as a highly expanded clone. Repertoire diversity was measured by Shannon entropy, and V-J evenness by the Gini coefficient. A clonotype found in more than one individual was treated as public. TCRdb reprocessed the public reads (quality trimming at Q25 with fastp, clone calling with MiXCR) and kept in-frame beta chains. All rows with the same CDR3 protein become a single entry with the most common DNA and genes. The V and J calls were not made by the authors but by TCRdb's processing. The sample table records about 430,000 distinct CDR3 sequences; roughly 21% of these occur just once. The ten biggest clones cover more than 13% of the sample.

The meaning of the sample's time point label: persistent/refractory GD, antithyroid drugs over 5 years with positive TRAb. For both TCR sequencing and RNA sequencing, RNA was extracted from PBMCs in TRIzol. The diagnosis of Graves' disease was made according to American Thyroid Association guidelines. Recruitment of patients was carried out at an endocrinology department in Xi'an, China. From each patient, approximately 9 milliliters of peripheral blood was collected into an EDTA anticoagulant tube. PBMCs were isolated by Ficoll Paque Plus density gradient separation without further T cell sorting. An Agilent 2100 Bioanalyzer and agarose gel were used to assess RNA quality, and a NanoDrop 2000 was used to measure RNA concentration. Taken from cysteine to phenylalanine, the CDR3 has 18 residues. Only CDR3 DNA remains: 54 bases, in frame from the first base. The germline V gene (reference sequence) sets CDR1 to LGHDT and CDR2 to YNNKEL. V and J lose 0 bases and 3 bases, and a span of 21 bases separates them.

Of note for this clonotype: Its antigen is currently not known. The record has no base qualities; no much larger clone is one base away.

This TCR was sampled from a female donor with Graves disease. The sample here was peripheral blood mononuclear cells (PBMCs), taken when the disease was refractory, from a patient treated with antithyroid drugs. Recombination joined TRBV3-1 with TRBJ2-7; 5 matching bases give a weak D call of TRBD2. The nucleotide sequence is given as TGTGCCAGCAGCCAAGATCGTCGTGGGGTAGCGCCGATCTACGAGCAGTACTTC. Its translation is CASSQDRRGVAPIYEQYF.